The 27 T cell receptor beta chains below all came from one sample that was sequenced in a study of beta chain features in type 1 diabetes. The entirety of the isolated RNA underwent reverse transcription, so expressed TCRB transcripts were sequenced. Sequencing was performed with immunoSEQ multiplex PCR; in TCRdb, only in-frame clones are kept and a portion is missing. The table records around 340,000 clones, around a fifth of them present only once. Sequenced: naive CD4+ T cells from blood. These receptors all come from a woman aged 18-30 years in good health.

V and J are TRBV5-1 and TRBJ2-1, with 11 bases matching TRBD2. Germline CDR1 reads SGHRS; CDR2 reads YFSETQ. V gave up 4 bases and J gave up 4 bases; unmatched junction bases: 7. This CDR3 contains 16 residues. For the CDR3, the DNA is TGCGCCAGCAGCGCCGTAGCGGGAGGGCCGTACAATGAGCAGTTCTTC. Residues: CASSAVAGGPYNEQFF. Using reference TRBV5-1 and TRBJ2-1 for the parts outside the CDR3, the full variable domain is KAGVTQTPRYLIKTRGQQVTLSCSPISGHRSVSWYQQTPGQGLQFLFEYFSETQRNKGNFPGRFSGRQFSNSRSEMNVSTLELGDSALYLCASSAVAGGPYNEQFFGPGTRLTVL.

V usage is TRBV5-1 and J usage is TRBJ2-7, with D perhaps TRBD1 (6 bases). In germline, CDR1 is SGHRS, CDR2 YFSETQ. The CDR3 has 14 amino acids. V lost 1 base and J lost 3, with 11 bases in between. CDR3 residues: CASSLSGGGYEQYF. Written as DNA, the CDR3 is TGCGCCAGCAGCTTGAGTGGGGGCGGCTACGAGCAGTACTTC.

This clone was counted between two and nine times. This chain uses TRBV7-9 with TRBJ2-1; D might be TRBD2 (6 bases). CDR3 size: 16 residues. The ends were cut back, 1 base at V and 0 bases at J, with 10 bases in the middle. Germline loops: CDR1 SEHNR, CDR2 FQNEAQ (reference sequence). CDR3 protein: CASSLGATSSYNEQFF. DNA of the CDR3: TGTGCCAGCAGCTTAGGGGCGACTAGCTCCTACAATGAGCAGTTCTTC.

The chain has TRBV30 and TRBJ1-1; 7 bases are shared with TRBD1. The CDR3 consists of 15 residues. Trimming took 1 base from V and 4 from J; bases not matched to a gene: 9. Germline V CDR1 and CDR2: GTSNPN, SVGIG (reference sequence). The CDR3, as DNA: TGTGCCTGGAGTGACCGACAGGGTTTAGGCACTGAAGCTTTCTTT. This sequence encodes CAWSDRQGLGTEAFF.

This clone was seen more than once but under ten times. The V gene is TRBV25-1, the J gene TRBJ2-5; 8 nucleotides align to TRBD2. The V segment lost 3 bases and the J segment 5 bases; nucleotides outside the gene matches: 11. Germline CDR1 MGHDK, CDR2 SYGVNS. This CDR3 contains 16 residues. CDR3 nucleotides: TGTGCCAGCAGTGACGCTGGGGCGGGAGGAAAGGAGACCCAGTACTTC. It is translated as CASSDAGAGGKETQYF.

This clone has only a few counts. V gene TRBV30 combines with J gene TRBJ2-2, with 7 bases that match TRBD2. This CDR3 spans 16 amino acids. CDR1 and CDR2 from the germline V gene are GTSNPN and SVGIG (reference sequence). V lost 1 base, J lost 0 bases, and 5 bases stayed unmatched. CDR3 residues: CAWSAGLGANTGELFF. The CDR3 nucleotides read TGTGCCTGGAGTGCCGGACTAGGAGCGAACACCGGGGAGCTGTTTTTT. Together with reference TRBV30 and TRBJ2-2, the CDR3 gives the full variable domain: SQTIHQWPATLVQPVGSPLSLECTVEGTSNPNLYWYRQAAGRGLQLLFYSVGIGQISSEVPQNLSASRPQDRQFILSSKKLLLSDSGFYLCAWSAGLGANTGELFFGEGSRLTVL.

This rearrangement joins TRBV7-9 to TRBJ1-1; D is perhaps TRBD1 (6 bases). Trimming pared 5 bases from V and 0 bases from J, leaving 19 bases between. There are 17 residues in the CDR3. The V gene's germline CDR1 is SEHNR and CDR2 FQNEAQ (reference sequence). Here the CDR3 reads CASSHSTGLRMNTEAFF. The CDR3 DNA is TGTGCCAGCAGCCACAGCACAGGGTTGAGAATGAACACTGAAGCTTTCTTT.

The rearrangement joins TRBV10-3 to TRBJ1-1; the D gene is possibly TRBD1 (5 bases). This CDR3 is built from 12 residues. The germline V gene has CDR1 ENHRY and CDR2 SYGVKD. Trimming took off 2 bases at V and 7 bases at J, with 8 bases between the two ends. In DNA, the CDR3 is TGTGCCATCAGTGAGAGGGGCAATGAAGCTTTCTTT. It specifies CAISERGNEAFF.

This clone was detected only once. The rearrangement uses TRBV6-1 and TRBJ1-4; the match to TRBD1 covers 8 bases. Trimming removed 1 base from V and 7 bases from J; junction bases left unmatched: 5. CDR1 and CDR2 from the germline V gene are MNHNS and SASEGT. There are 15 residues in the CDR3. The CDR3 region is CASSEGWDRSEKLFF. CDR3 DNA: TGTGCCAGCAGTGAAGGTTGGGACAGGTCTGAAAAACTGTTTTTT.

This clone was detected only a few times. The chain uses TRBV4-1 and TRBJ1-2; possible D gene TRBD1, 5 bases. Per the germline V gene, CDR1 is MGHRA and CDR2 is YSYEKL. Between the trimmed V and J ends, which lost 8 bases and 3 bases, there was a span of 19 bases. This CDR3 region has 15 residues. The CDR3 bases are TGCGCCAGCCGCTATTTAGGGAGGGGAGACTATGGCTACACCTTC. Translation: CASRYLGRGDYGYTF.

This clone was seen more than once but under ten times. The CDR3 nucleotides read TGTGCCATCAGTCCGAGGGGGACAGGGGGCCAAGCTTTCTACAATGAGCAGTTCTTC. Translated, it gives CAISPRGTGGQAFYNEQFF. J is TRBJ2-1 and V is TRBV10-3; TRBD1 agrees at 12 bases. V was clipped by 5 bases and J by 3 bases; unmatched bases: 14. The CDR3 contains 19 residues. Germline V gene lookup returns CDR1 ENHRY and CDR2 SYGVKD.

The CDR3 DNA is TGTGCCAGCTCACCACTACAGGACATGAACACTGAAGCTTTCTTT. As protein: CASSPLQDMNTEAFF. The chain recombines TRBV18 with TRBJ1-1, with a possible D match to TRBD1 (5 bases). V was shortened by 1 base and J by 0 bases, with 9 bases between the two germline ends. Germline lookup yields CDR1 KGHSH and CDR2 LQKENI. This CDR3 is 15 amino acids long.

V gene TRBV4-2 combines with J gene TRBJ1-1; D is perhaps TRBD1 (5 bases). The V end lost 1 base, the J end lost 3 bases, and 12 bases lay between the germline ends. Germline CDR1 is LGHNA and CDR2 is YNFKEQ. This CDR3 has 15 residues. Written as DNA, the CDR3 is TGTGCCAGCAGCCAAGCCAGGGTTGGAGACACTGAAGCTTTCTTT. The encoded protein is CASSQARVGDTEAFF.

Concerning this clone itself: This sample includes further DNA sequences coding for the same CDR3. The chain uses TRBV4-2 and TRBJ1-5; 9 bases map to TRBD1. The CDR3 length is 14 residues. Looked up from germline, CDR1 is LGHNA and CDR2 is YNFKEQ. After removal of 4 bases from V and 2 bases from J, the junction contained 0 bases not matched to a gene. CDR3 DNA sequence: TGTGCCAGCAGCCGGGACAGGGGCAATCAGCCCCAGCATTTT. Its protein is CASSRDRGNQPQHF.

The chain carries TRBV10-3 and TRBJ2-3; 13 bases map to TRBD2. Trimming removed 5 bases from V and 7 bases from J; junction bases left unmatched: 3. CDR3 length: 14 residues. The germline CDR1 and CDR2 sequences are ENHRY and SYGVKD. CDR3 loop: CAISPLAGGHTQYF. The CDR3 coding sequence is TGTGCCATCAGTCCACTAGCGGGAGGGCATACGCAGTATTTT.

Only a few counts were recorded for this clone. The rearrangement joins TRBV11-3 to TRBJ1-1; D is undetermined. Germline-derived CDR1 and CDR2 are SGHNT and YENEEA. The CDR3 runs 14 residues. V was cut by 2 bases and J by 3 bases, with 10 bases left in between. The CDR3 is CASSLTVRDTEAFF. CDR3 nucleotide sequence: TGTGCCAGCAGCTTAACTGTGCGCGACACTGAAGCTTTCTTT.

This clone turned up a few times. The chain joins TRBV9 to TRBJ2-7, with 7 bases aligning to TRBD2. In germline, CDR1 is SGDLS, CDR2 YYNGEE. The CDR3 is 15 amino acids. The V and J ends lost 0 bases and 2 bases, in that order; junction bases with no gene match: 5. The CDR3 sequence is CASSVDASGAYEQYF. The CDR3 DNA reads TGTGCCAGCAGCGTAGATGCTAGCGGTGCCTACGAGCAGTACTTC.

V usage is TRBV18 and J usage is TRBJ2-7, with D hard to call. Trimming cost V 0 bases and J 2 bases, with 14 bases left between them. The CDR3 loop spans 16 amino acids. Germline V CDR1 and CDR2: KGHSH, LQKENI. The CDR3 reads CASSPPAEPAPYEQYF. DNA for the CDR3: TGTGCCAGCTCACCACCGGCGGAGCCCGCCCCCTACGAGCAGTACTTC.

This clone was observed a handful of times. The rearrangement uses TRBV30 and TRBJ1-6, with D perhaps TRBD1 (6 bases). The CDR3 runs to 13 residues. Germline lookup yields CDR1 GTSNPN and CDR2 SVGIG (reference sequence). V lost 2 bases and J 10 bases, leaving 12 bases between the germline ends. Written as DNA, the CDR3 is TGTGCCTGGAGTCTAGGGGGTGACTCACCCCTCCACTTT. It translates to CAWSLGGDSPLHF.

The genes are TRBV5-4 and TRBJ2-1; D is unclear. Germline V gene lookup returns CDR1 SGHNT and CDR2 YYREEE (reference sequence). The CDR3 length is 13 residues. Trimming took off 3 bases at V and 7 bases at J, with 11 bases between the two ends. DNA for the CDR3: TGTGCCAGCAGCTCCCCCGGGTGGAATGAGCAGTTCTTC. Encoded protein: CASSSPGWNEQFF.

This CDR3 reads CASSHPTGGLRRQPQHF. The DNA for the CDR3 is TGCGCCAGCAGTCACCCTACAGGGGGCTTAAGGCGTCAGCCCCAGCATTTT. This chain links TRBV23-1 with TRBJ1-5, with 9 bases matching TRBD1. TRBV23-1 carries the ORF label, with uncertain function. The CDR3 sequence is 17 residues long. The trim removed 3 bases at V and 6 bases at J, leaving 12 bases unmatched.

This clone was seen only a few times. The rearrangement joins TRBV9 to TRBJ1-2, with a weak D call TRBD1 (5 bases). V shed 0 bases and J shed 8 bases, with 17 bases lying between them. CDR3 size: 15 residues. Per germline, CDR1 SGDLS and CDR2 YYNGEE. DNA of the CDR3: TGTGCCAGCAGCGTAGCAGGGCGACCCCCTGGAGGCTACACCTTC. Translating gives CASSVAGRPPGGYTF.

The chain employs TRBV7-2 and TRBJ1-1; D call uncertain. Per the germline V gene, CDR1 is SGHTA and CDR2 is FQGNSA. CDR3 length: 16 residues. V lost 1 base to trimming and J lost 1 base, with 13 bases between them. The chain's CDR3 is CASSLDPNRRNTEAFF. For the CDR3, the DNA is TGTGCCAGCAGCTTAGACCCGAACCGGAGGAACACTGAAGCTTTCTTT.

This clone was seen a handful of times. The V and J genes are TRBV7-2 and TRBJ2-2, with 14 bases identical to TRBD2. The germline gives CDR1 SGHTA, CDR2 FQGNSA. The CDR3 is made up of 15 amino acids. After removal of 5 bases from V and 6 bases from J, the junction contained 2 bases not matched to a gene. This CDR3 is CASSPGLAGAGELFF. The CDR3 DNA reads TGTGCCAGCAGCCCGGGACTAGCGGGAGCCGGGGAGCTGTTTTTT.

The chain links TRBV7-2 to TRBJ2-2, with TRBD2 as a possible D gene (6 bases). V gave up 5 bases and J gave up 4 bases, with 17 bases separating them. The CDR3 sequence is 16 residues long. Per germline, CDR1 SGHTA and CDR2 FQGNSA. Here the CDR3 reads CASSVGWGGFTGELFF. In DNA, the CDR3 is TGTGCCAGCAGCGTGGGATGGGGAGGCTTCACCGGGGAGCTGTTTTTT.

The V gene is TRBV6-5, the J gene TRBJ2-2; possible D gene TRBD1, 7 bases. CDR1 is MNHEY, CDR2 SVGAGI, per germline. V gave up 6 bases and J gave up 6 bases, with 11 bases separating them. The CDR3 spans 13 residues. CDR3: CASRGRGAGELFF. The CDR3 coding sequence is TGTGCCAGCAGGGGCAGGGGGGCCGGGGAGCTGTTTTTT.

This clone occurred a few times. This chain uses TRBV7-9 with TRBJ2-7; the D gene is possibly TRBD2 (6 bases). The CDR3 totals 17 residues. Germline lookup yields CDR1 SEHNR and CDR2 FQNEAQ (reference sequence). Trimming cost V 0 bases and J 5 bases, with 20 bases left between them. The CDR3 sequence is CASSLAEGAPARDEQYF. CDR3 DNA: TGTGCCAGCAGCTTAGCGGAGGGAGCGCCAGCCCGCGACGAGCAGTACTTC.